The present T cell receptor beta chain was sequenced within a study of Graves' ophthalmopathy and Graves' hyperthyroidism (dated by TCRdb to the late 2010s). Background on the whole study: Peripheral blood was collected at initial diagnosis, prior to any treatment. For independent validation, a separate cohort was made up of 18 to 20 hyperthyroidism patients plus 17 patients who later progressed from hyperthyroidism to ophthalmopathy. In total, approximately 130 blood samples were TCR-sequenced: fewer than 50 ophthalmopathy, roughly 77 hyperthyroidism and some 17 hyperthyroidism-to-ophthalmopathy patients. Once sampling was done, hyperthyroidism patients were given methimazole at a starting dose of 30 mg daily, while ophthalmopathy patients were given high-dose intravenous methylprednisolone. To explore V-J signatures that distinguish ophthalmopathy from hyperthyroidism, a discovery set of around 100 patients was enrolled, made up of 43 with ophthalmopathy and roughly 57 with stable hyperthyroidism. The study used TCR beta repertoire signatures to distinguish Graves' ophthalmopathy from Graves' hyperthyroidism and to predict progression to ophthalmopathy. In about six hyperthyroidism patients, T-cell repertoires of thyroid tissue and blood were compared. Overall study outcomes, separate from this receptor: In validation, the model predicted ophthalmopathy progression with 70.59% sensitivity and approximately 78% specificity; more than ten predicted patients were CT-confirmed with GO in a median of around 6 months. No statistical method was used to predetermine the sample size, and group allocation was not hidden from the investigators. Ophthalmopathy was separated from stable hyperthyroidism by the 13-signature model with roughly 87% sensitivity and about 81% specificity in cross-validation and with 80%/75% in the test set. Among expanded thyroid clonotypes with frequency above 0.001, most also showed up in blood, which suggests that blood repertoires may reflect the thyroid immune response.

The ophthalmopathy patients had moderately to severely active disease, with a Clinical Activity Score of 3 or higher, a NOSPECS grade of 4 or higher, and a disease duration of less than 3 months. Patients were excluded if they had other autoimmune diseases, uncontrolled infections, pregnancy or lactation. Clinical symptoms, serum thyroxine, TRAb, thyroid ultrasound and orbital computed tomography formed the basis of the diagnosis. Using Ficoll-Paque density gradient centrifugation, PBMCs were isolated from about 9.4 ml of fresh peripheral blood. Total RNA was extracted with Trizol reagent and quality-checked on an Agilent 2100 Bioanalyzer. TCR beta CDR3 regions were amplified from RNA transcripts for repertoire sequencing. The first round of RT-PCR was done with HTBI primers and the Qiagen OneStep RT-PCR kit, and was followed by a second round of multiplex PCR, then size selection and purification. Libraries were sequenced paired-end with 100 bp reads on an Illumina HiSeq2000. As for the authors' bioinformatics: SOAPnuke was used to process the reads, removing any read that contained adapters or uncalled bases, had a mean Phred below 15, or lacked an exact match to the constant primer or identifier. COPE v1.2.5 was used to merge high-quality paired reads. Each unique nucleotide sequence was defined as a clonotype, and clonotypes were aligned to IMGT TRB V, D and J references with MiTCR v1.1. The analysis was limited to V-J combinations with a frequency above 0.0001, which together covered approximately 99% of repertoires. For each V-J combination, a TCR clonal expansion and chaos score was defined as F50 clonal expansion divided by the chaos observed in the TCRdist matrix. Welch's t-statistics and random forest were used to narrow the features down to around twelve V-J combinations, which were then fed into a naive Bayes classifier. The Morisita-Horn index was used to measure how similar the thyroid and blood repertoires were. Clones were called with MiXCR by TCRdb after fastp trimmed the public reads at Q25, and only in-frame beta chains were retained. CDR3 protein sequences are deduplicated, and each keeps its most common genes and DNA. TCRdb, not the authors, supplied the V and J calls. In all, the sample holds tens of thousands of distinct CDR3 sequences, and approximately 47% of those were seen once. Roughly 5% of the sample belongs to the ten largest clones.

V was cut back by 1 base and J by 6 bases, leaving a gap of 8 bases between them. From the cysteine through the phenylalanine, the CDR3 covers 13 amino acids. Only the CDR3 region is kept as DNA, spanning 39 bases read in frame from base 1. CDR1 and CDR2 are read off the germline V gene as KGHDR and SFDVKD. A word on this clonotype: There is no known antigen for this receptor. Base qualities are not recorded, but no much larger clone differs from it by a single base.

The sample taken for sequencing was peripheral blood. The rearranged segments are TRBV24-1 and TRBJ1-1; matching of 5 bases hints at TRBD1 as the D gene. The TCR originated in an adult woman with Graves' ophthalmopathy. Here is the DNA: TGTGCCACCAGTGATTTTGGGGGGGCTGAAGCTTTCTTT. Its product reads: CATSDFGGAEAFF.